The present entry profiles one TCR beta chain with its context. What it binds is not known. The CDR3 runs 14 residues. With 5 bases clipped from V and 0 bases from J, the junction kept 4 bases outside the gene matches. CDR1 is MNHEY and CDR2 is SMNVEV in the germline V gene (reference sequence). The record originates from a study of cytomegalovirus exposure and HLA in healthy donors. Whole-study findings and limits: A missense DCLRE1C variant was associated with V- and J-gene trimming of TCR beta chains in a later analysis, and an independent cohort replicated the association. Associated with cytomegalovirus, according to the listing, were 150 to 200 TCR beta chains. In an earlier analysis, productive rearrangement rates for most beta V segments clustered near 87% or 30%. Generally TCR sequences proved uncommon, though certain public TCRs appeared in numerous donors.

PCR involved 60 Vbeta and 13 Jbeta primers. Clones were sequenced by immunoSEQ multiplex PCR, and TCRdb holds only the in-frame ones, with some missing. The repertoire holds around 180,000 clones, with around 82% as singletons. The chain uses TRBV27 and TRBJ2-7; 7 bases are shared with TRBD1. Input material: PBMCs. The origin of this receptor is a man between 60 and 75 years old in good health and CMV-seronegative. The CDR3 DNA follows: TGTGCCAGCAGTCCAACAGGGGCCTCCTACGAGCAGTACTTC. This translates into CASSPTGASYEQYF.